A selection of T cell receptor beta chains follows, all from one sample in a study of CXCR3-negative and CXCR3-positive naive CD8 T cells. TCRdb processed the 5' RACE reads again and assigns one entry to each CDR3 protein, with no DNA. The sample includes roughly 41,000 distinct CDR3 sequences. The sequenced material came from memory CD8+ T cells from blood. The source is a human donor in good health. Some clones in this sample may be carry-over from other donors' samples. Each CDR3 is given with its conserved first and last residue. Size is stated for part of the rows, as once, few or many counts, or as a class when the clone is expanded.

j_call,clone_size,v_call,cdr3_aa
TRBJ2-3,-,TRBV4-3,CASSQDVVAGGLDTQYF
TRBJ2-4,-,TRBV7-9,CASLRTGDLSQYF
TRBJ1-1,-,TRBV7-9,CASSLDLVTAEAFF
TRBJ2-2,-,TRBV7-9,CASSFPGGSNTGELFF
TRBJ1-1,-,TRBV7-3,CASSPGGGVMNTEAFF
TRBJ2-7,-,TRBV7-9,CASSTSGGAEEQYF
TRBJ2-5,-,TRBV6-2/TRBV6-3,CASSWGQGDQETQYF
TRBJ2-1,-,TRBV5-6,CASSLGLWLANEQFF
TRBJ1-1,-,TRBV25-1,CASSEGFTDTEAFF
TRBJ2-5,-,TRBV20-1,CSADDRTGGNGETQYF
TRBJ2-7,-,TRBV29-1,CSVSGGTSGEQYF
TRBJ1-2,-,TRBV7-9,CASSLVGENYGYTF
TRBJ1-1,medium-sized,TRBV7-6,CASSWAGVMNTEAFF
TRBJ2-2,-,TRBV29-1,CSVVDNTGELFF
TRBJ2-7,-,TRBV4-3,CASSQDHRLAGSTEQYF
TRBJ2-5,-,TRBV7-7,CASSEYHRGQETQYF
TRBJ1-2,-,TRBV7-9,CASSFSQHTSYGYTF
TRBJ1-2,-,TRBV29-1,CSVEDQGTGKGYTF
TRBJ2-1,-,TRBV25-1,CASSETGGSYNEQFF
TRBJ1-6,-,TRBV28,CASSPISIIVTLHF
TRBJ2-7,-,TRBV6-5,CASSYSGDITYEQYF
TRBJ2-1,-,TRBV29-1,CSVEWGDRVNEQFF
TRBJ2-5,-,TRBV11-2,CASSQDQNQETQYF
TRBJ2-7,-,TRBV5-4,CASSGGQGSYEQYF
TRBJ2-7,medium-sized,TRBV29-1,CSVDSAGSYEQYF
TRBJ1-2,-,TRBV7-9,CASSSNQGVYGYTF
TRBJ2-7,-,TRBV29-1,CSVAQGSSYEQYF
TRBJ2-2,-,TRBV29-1,CSVDDDTGGLFF
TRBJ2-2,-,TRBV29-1,CSVGYPSGSENTGELFF
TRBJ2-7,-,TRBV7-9,CASTESRGYEQYF
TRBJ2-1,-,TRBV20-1,CSARSSGGAGLVENEQFF
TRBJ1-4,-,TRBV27,CASSFLGNRGSKLFF
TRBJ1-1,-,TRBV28,CASSLSGLNTEAFF
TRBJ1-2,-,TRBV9,CASSVNKDGTWYGYTF
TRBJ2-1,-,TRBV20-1,CSARDDSGAYNEQFF
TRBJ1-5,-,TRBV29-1,CSVLLAGPNQPQHF
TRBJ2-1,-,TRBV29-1,CSVVPESSYNEQFF
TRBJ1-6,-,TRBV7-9,CASSSTQQGAWNSPLHF
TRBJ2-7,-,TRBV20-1,CSARDRVAGGEQYF
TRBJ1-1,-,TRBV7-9,CASSPPGQGDLNTEAFF
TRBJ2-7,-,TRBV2,CASRGTVYEQYF
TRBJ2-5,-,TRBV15,CATSRERGYQETQYF
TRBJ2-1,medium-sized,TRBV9,CASSVDGGGNNEQFF
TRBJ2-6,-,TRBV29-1,CSVPGLSGANVLTF
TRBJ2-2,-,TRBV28,CASAQQGWELFF
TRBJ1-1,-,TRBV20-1,CSARTGREAFF
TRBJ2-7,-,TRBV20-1,CSAPRPRGGSGTGRSYEQYF
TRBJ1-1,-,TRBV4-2,CASSRDNMNTEAFF
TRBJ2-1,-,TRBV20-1,CSARDNNEQFF
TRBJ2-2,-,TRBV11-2,CASSLTGSLTAGGSNTGELFF
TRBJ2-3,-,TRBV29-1,CSVEAGVTDTQYF
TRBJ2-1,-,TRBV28,CASSQPSDNEQFF
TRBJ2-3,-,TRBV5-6,CASSLGVSLRTDTQYF
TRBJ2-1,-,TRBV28,CASSPNLGEQFF